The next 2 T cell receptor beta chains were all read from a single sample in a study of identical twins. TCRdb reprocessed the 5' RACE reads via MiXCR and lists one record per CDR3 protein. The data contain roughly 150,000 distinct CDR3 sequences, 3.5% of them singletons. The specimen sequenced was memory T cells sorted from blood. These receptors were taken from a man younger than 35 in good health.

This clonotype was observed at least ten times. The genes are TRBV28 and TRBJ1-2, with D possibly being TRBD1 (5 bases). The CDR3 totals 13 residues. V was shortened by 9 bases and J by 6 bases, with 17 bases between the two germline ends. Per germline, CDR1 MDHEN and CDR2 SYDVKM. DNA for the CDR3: TGTGCCAGTGACGGGGGACCAGGAGATGGCTACACCTTC. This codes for CASDGGPGDGYTF.

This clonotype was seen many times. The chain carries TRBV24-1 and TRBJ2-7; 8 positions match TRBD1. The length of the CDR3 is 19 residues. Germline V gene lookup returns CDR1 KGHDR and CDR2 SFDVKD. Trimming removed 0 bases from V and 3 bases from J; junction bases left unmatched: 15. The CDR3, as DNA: TGTGCCACCAGTGATTTGCAGAGGCAGGGGGCTCCCTGGGTCTACGAGCAGTACGTC. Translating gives CATSDLQRQGAPWVYEQYV.